This T cell receptor beta chain emerged from a study of T-cell reconstitution after alpha-beta-depleted transplantation in children. Trimming took off 10 bases at V and 4 bases at J, with 18 bases between the two ends. The CDR3 has 14 amino acids. This clonotype was seen many times. Molecular barcoding with unique molecular identifiers was used for the TCRbeta library. TCRdb redid the calling of the PCR reads with MiXCR, one entry per CDR3 protein. The data show 150,000 to 250,000 distinct CDR3 sequences, more than 12% seen once. This clonotype was sampled from a human donor who donated a stem cell graft to a child with acute lymphoblastic leukemia. Source: PBMCs from the stem cell graft donor, taken from the stem cell graft. J is TRBJ2-3 and V is TRBV12-3 or TRBV12-4; unclear D gene. CDR3 sequence (DNA): TGTGCCACCACCACTCTGGCCAGTGCAGATACGCAGTATTTT. Amino acid sequence: CATTTLASADTQYF.